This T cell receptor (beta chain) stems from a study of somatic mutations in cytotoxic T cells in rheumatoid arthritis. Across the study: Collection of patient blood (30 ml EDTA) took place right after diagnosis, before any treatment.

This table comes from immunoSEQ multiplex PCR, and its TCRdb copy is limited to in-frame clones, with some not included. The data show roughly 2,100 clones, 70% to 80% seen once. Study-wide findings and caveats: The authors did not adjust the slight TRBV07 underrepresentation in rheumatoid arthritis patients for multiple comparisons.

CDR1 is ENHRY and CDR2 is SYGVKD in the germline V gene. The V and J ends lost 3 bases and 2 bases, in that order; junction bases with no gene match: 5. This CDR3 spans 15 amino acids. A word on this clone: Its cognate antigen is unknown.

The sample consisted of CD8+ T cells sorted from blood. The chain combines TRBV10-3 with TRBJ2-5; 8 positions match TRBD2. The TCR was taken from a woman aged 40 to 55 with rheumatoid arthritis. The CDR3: CAISDAGGGQETQYF. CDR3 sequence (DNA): TGTGCCATCAGTGACGCCGGGGGGGGTCAAGAGACCCAGTACTTC.